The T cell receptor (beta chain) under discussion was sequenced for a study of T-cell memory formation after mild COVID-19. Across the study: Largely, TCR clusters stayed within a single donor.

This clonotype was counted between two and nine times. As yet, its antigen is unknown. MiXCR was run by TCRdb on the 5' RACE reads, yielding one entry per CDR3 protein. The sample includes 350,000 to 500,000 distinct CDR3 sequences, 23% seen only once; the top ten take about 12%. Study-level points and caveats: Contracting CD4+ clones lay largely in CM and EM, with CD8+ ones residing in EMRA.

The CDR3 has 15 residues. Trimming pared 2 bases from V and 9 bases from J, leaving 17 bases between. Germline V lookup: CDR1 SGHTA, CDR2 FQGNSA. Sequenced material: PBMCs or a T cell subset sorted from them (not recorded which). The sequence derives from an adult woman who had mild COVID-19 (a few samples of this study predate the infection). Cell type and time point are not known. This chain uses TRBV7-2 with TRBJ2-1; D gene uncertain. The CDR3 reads CASSLSGGSAVEQFF. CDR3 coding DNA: TGTGCCAGCAGCTTATCGGGTGGCAGCGCGGTTGAGCAGTTCTTC. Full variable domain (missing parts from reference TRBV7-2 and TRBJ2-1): GAGVSQSPSNKVTEKGKDVELRCDPISGHTALYWYRQSLGQGLEFLIYFQGNSAPDKSGLPSDRFSAERTGGSVSTLTIQRTQQEDSAVYLCASSLSGGSAVEQFFGPGTRLTVL.